Below are 23 T cell receptor beta chains sequenced from a single sample in a study of blood T cell repertoires in COVID-19. Clones were sequenced by immunoSEQ multiplex PCR, and TCRdb holds only the in-frame ones, with some missing. This table has around 130,000 clones, over 80% appearing once. The material sequenced was PBMCs or T cells enriched from blood (not recorded which). These receptors all stem from a man aged 25 to 40 who had recovered from COVID-19.

The rearrangement uses TRBV7-2 and TRBJ1-3; TRBD1 might be the D (5 bases). The germline V gene has CDR1 SGHTA and CDR2 FQGNSA. V gave up 4 bases and J gave up 0 bases, with 10 bases separating them. The CDR3 length is 15 residues. The CDR3 DNA reads TGTGCCAGCAGCTCGACCCAGGGCTCTGGAAACACCATATATTTT. This encodes CASSSTQGSGNTIYF.

This clone has only one observation. The chain joins TRBV6-2 or TRBV6-3 to TRBJ2-1, with 7 bases identical to TRBD2. Germline loops: CDR1 MNHEY, CDR2 SVGEGT. V lost 4 bases to trimming and J lost 1 base; unmatched junction nucleotides: 4. This CDR3 is 15 amino acids long. The CDR3 loop is CASSSTSQSYNEQFF. The CDR3 nucleotides are TGTGCCAGCAGTTCGACTAGCCAATCCTACAATGAGCAGTTCTTC.

This clone turned up a few times. DNA of the CDR3: TGTGCCAGCAGCTTTACCGGGACTAGCACAGATACGCAGTATTTT. It yields the protein CASSFTGTSTDTQYF. The chain carries TRBV5-4 and TRBJ2-3; tentatively, D is TRBD2 (6 bases). CDR1 and CDR2 from the germline V gene are SGHNT and YYREEE (reference sequence). V shed 2 bases and J shed 0 bases, with 10 bases lying between them. This CDR3 has 15 residues.

The chain combines TRBV5-6 with TRBJ2-3, with 8 bases lining up with TRBD2. V lost 4 bases to trimming and J lost 1 base; unmatched junction nucleotides: 8. Germline CDR1 is SGHDT and CDR2 is YYEEEE. The CDR3 extends over 16 amino acids. CDR3 coding DNA: TGTGCCAGCAGCCTTCAGAGGCGGGAGGGCACAGATACGCAGTATTTT. Residues: CASSLQRREGTDTQYF.

The V and J genes are TRBV19 and TRBJ1-4; D unclear. V gave up 5 bases and J gave up 7 bases, with 14 bases separating them. The CDR3 has 14 amino acids. Germline V gene lookup returns CDR1 LNHDA and CDR2 SQIVND (reference sequence). CDR3 bases: TGTGCCAGTAGTCCCCCGGGTCCGGGTGAAAAACTGTTTTTT. It codes for CASSPPGPGEKLFF.

The V and J genes are TRBV6-5 and TRBJ2-1; 9 bases match TRBD2. From germline, CDR1 is MNHEY and CDR2 SVGAGI. After removal of 9 bases from V and 9 bases from J, the junction contained 9 bases not matched to a gene. This CDR3 comprises 13 residues. This CDR3 is CASLAGVLGEQFF. As DNA, the CDR3 is TGTGCCAGTTTAGCGGGAGTACTGGGTGAGCAGTTCTTC.

V is TRBV5-8 and J is TRBJ2-1; D possibly corresponds to TRBD2 (5 bases). Trimming cost V 0 bases and J 15 bases, with 13 bases left between them. The CDR3 spans 12 residues. In germline, CDR1 is SGHTS, CDR2 YDEGEE. The CDR3 bases are TGTGCCAGCAGCTTGGTGAGCGGCCAGGCGTTCTTC. Translated: CASSLVSGQAFF.

This clone occurred once. J is TRBJ2-7 and V is TRBV21-1; the table's D call TRBD2 went unverified against the DNA. TRBV21-1 is deemed a pseudogene. This CDR3 region has 15 residues. The CDR3 sequence is CASSKDERGAYEQYF. CDR3 in DNA: TGTGCCAGCAGCAAAGATGAGCGGGGGGCCTACGAGCAGTACTTC.

V and J are TRBV5-1 and TRBJ2-2, with D perhaps TRBD2 (5 bases). From germline, CDR1 is SGHRS and CDR2 YFSETQ. V lost 3 bases to trimming and J lost 4 bases, with 16 bases between them. The CDR3 covers 16 residues. The CDR3 DNA is TGCGCCAGCAGCTCGTCCGTGGTAGCGAGCACCGGGGAGCTGTTTTTT. Encoded protein: CASSSSVVASTGELFF.

The chain couples TRBV28 to TRBJ1-5; D gene uncertain. V was shortened by 2 bases and J by 9 bases, with 11 bases between the two germline ends. The CDR3 length is 13 residues. Germline V CDR1 and CDR2: MDHEN, SYDVKM. CDR3 amino acids: CASSLPGRGPQHF. CDR3 coding DNA: TGTGCCAGCAGTTTACCGGGTCGGGGGCCCCAGCATTTT.

This clone has only one observation. The chain has TRBV5-1 and TRBJ2-1; D call uncertain. The V and J ends lost 4 bases and 6 bases respectively, with 11 bases between them. Per germline, CDR1 SGHRS and CDR2 YFSETQ. The CDR3 covers 13 residues. CDR3 sequence: CASSPWSVNEQFF. The CDR3 DNA sequence: TGCGCCAGCAGCCCGTGGAGTGTCAATGAGCAGTTCTTC.

The chain combines TRBV27 with TRBJ2-1; D is perhaps TRBD1 (6 bases). Germline lookup yields CDR1 MNHEY and CDR2 SMNVEV (reference sequence). The CDR3 runs 13 residues. The V and J ends lost 0 bases and 6 bases respectively, with 6 bases between them. Here the CDR3 reads CASSLSQGNEQFF. The DNA for the CDR3 is TGTGCCAGCAGTTTATCACAGGGCAATGAGCAGTTCTTC.

This chain links TRBV10-3 with TRBJ2-1; D is unresolved. Germline V gene lookup returns CDR1 ENHRY and CDR2 SYGVKD. Between the trimmed V and J ends, which lost 2 bases and 6 bases, there was a span of 8 bases. The CDR3 is 13 amino acids. CDR3 residues: CAISEPFRNEQFF. For the CDR3, the DNA is TGTGCCATCAGTGAGCCCTTTCGCAATGAGCAGTTCTTC.

The chain employs TRBV10-2 and TRBJ2-3, with a possible D match to TRBD2 (6 bases). Trimming shortened V by 4 bases and J by 5 bases, and 7 bases separated the two germline ends. From germline, CDR1 is WSHSY and CDR2 SAAADI. The CDR3 totals 12 residues. The CDR3 here is CASSGDLDTQYF. The CDR3 nucleotides are TGCGCCAGCAGTGGGGACTTAGATACGCAGTATTTT.

The CDR3 DNA reads TGTGCCAGCAGCCGCGGGACTAGCAATTACAATGAGCAGTTCTTC. Translation: CASSRGTSNYNEQFF. The chain joins TRBV3-1 (or the pseudogene TRBV3-2) to TRBJ2-1, with 9 bases matching TRBD2. This CDR3 contains 15 residues. The V segment lost 4 bases and the J segment 4 bases; nucleotides outside the gene matches: 5. Germline assignment: CDR1 LGHDT and CDR2 YNNKEL (reference sequence).

The chain recombines TRBV7-9 with TRBJ2-2; no clear D. Germline CDR1 and CDR2: SEHNR and FQNEAQ (reference sequence). CDR3 length: 15 amino acids. V was trimmed by 1 base and J by 7 bases, leaving 13 bases between them. CDR3 loop: CASSLDPSSGGELFF. The CDR3 DNA follows: TGTGCCAGCAGCTTAGACCCGTCTTCCGGCGGGGAGCTGTTTTTT.

This chain uses TRBV6-4 with TRBJ1-2; D remains unclear. CDR3 size: 13 residues. V was shortened by 3 bases and J by 7 bases, with 12 bases between the two germline ends. Germline-derived CDR1 and CDR2 are MRHNA and SNTAGT. This CDR3 reads CASSESEVGGYTF. The CDR3 region has the DNA TGTGCCAGCAGTGAAAGCGAAGTGGGTGGCTACACCTTC.

This clone was picked up a small number of times. V and J are TRBV10-3 and TRBJ1-1, with 9 positions matching TRBD1. The CDR3 covers 15 residues. J gave up 6 bases and V 3 bases, and 8 bases lay outside the gene matches. The germline CDR1 and CDR2 sequences are ENHRY and SYGVKD. The CDR3 nucleotides are TGTGCCATCAGTGATCTCGGGACAGGGTGGTCTGAAGCTTTCTTT. This encodes CAISDLGTGWSEAFF.

The CDR3: CASSLGGRGANVLTF. The DNA of the CDR3 is TGCGCCAGCAGCTTGGGAGGGCGGGGGGCCAACGTCCTGACTTTC. This chain connects TRBV5-1 to TRBJ2-6, with D possibly being TRBD2 (5 bases). V lost 0 bases, J lost 4 bases, and 8 bases lay in between. The germline gives CDR1 SGHRS, CDR2 YFSETQ. The CDR3 loop spans 15 amino acids.

J is TRBJ2-2 and V is TRBV15; TRBD1 matches 8 bases. CDR3 length: 17 amino acids. Germline CDR1 and CDR2: LNHNV and YYDKDF (reference sequence). Trimming removed 6 bases from V and 0 bases from J; junction bases left unmatched: 9. The CDR3 protein is CATSTGTGATNTGELFF. The DNA for the CDR3 is TGTGCCACCAGTACCGGGACAGGAGCCACGAACACCGGGGAGCTGTTTTTT.

The J gene is TRBJ2-5, the V gene TRBV5-5; a possible D gene is TRBD1 (5 bases). V lost 6 bases and J lost 0, with 15 bases in between. This CDR3 comprises 15 residues. Per the germline V gene, CDR1 is SGHKS and CDR2 is YYEKEE (reference sequence). DNA of the CDR3: TGTGCCAGCACGTGGGCAGGGAATTACCAAGAGACCCAGTACTTC. It yields the protein CASTWAGNYQETQYF.

The chain joins TRBV7-2 to TRBJ2-5; tentatively, D is TRBD1 (6 bases). The CDR3 has 15 residues. Germline values: CDR1 SGHTA, CDR2 FQGNSA. Trimming took off 1 base at V and 3 bases at J, with 12 bases between the two ends. This CDR3 reads CASSLDGKGEETQYF. The CDR3 coding sequence is TGTGCCAGCAGCTTAGACGGGAAGGGGGAAGAGACCCAGTACTTC.

The chain carries TRBV6-5 and TRBJ2-2, with D perhaps matching TRBD2 (6 bases). The V end was cut by 6 bases, the J end by 6 bases, with 11 bases between. The CDR3 consists of 13 residues. The germline V gene has CDR1 MNHEY and CDR2 SVGAGI. CDR3 in DNA: TGTGCCAGCAGCCGTGGGGAGGCCGGGGAGCTGTTTTTT. It specifies CASSRGEAGELFF.